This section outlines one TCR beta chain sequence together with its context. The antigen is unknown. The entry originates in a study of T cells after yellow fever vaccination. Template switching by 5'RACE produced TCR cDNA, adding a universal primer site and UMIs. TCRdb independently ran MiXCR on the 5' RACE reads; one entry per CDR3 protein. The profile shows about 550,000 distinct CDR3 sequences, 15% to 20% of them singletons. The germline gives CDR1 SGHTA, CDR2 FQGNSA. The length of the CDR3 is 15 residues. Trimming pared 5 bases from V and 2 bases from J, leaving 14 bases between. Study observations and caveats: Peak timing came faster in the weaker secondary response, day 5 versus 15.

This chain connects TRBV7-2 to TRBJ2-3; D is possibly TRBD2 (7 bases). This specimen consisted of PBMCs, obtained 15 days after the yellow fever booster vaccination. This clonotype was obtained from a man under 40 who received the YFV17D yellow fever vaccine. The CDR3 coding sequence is TGTGCCAGCAGCCTGATGGGGGGGCCCACAGATACGCAGTATTTT. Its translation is CASSLMGGPTDTQYF.